Below are 9 T cell receptor beta chains sequenced from a single sample in a study of blood T cell repertoires in COVID-19. Generated by immunoSEQ multiplex PCR, the TCRdb table keeps only in-frame clones and is missing some. The data show 100,000 or so clones, roughly 78% seen once. Sequencing was performed on peripheral blood. The receptors originated from a woman of 80 years or more with acute or convalescent COVID-19.

The rearrangement links TRBV4-3 to TRBJ1-4, with 8 positions matching TRBD1. CDR1 and CDR2 (germline): LGHNA, YSLEER. Trimming removed 4 bases from V and 4 bases from J; junction bases left unmatched: 5. The CDR3 has 15 residues. The CDR3 here is CASSPVDRDNEKLFF. The CDR3 DNA reads TGCGCCAGCAGCCCAGTGGACAGGGATAATGAAAAACTGTTTTTT.

V usage is TRBV19 and J usage is TRBJ1-5, with 8 bases fitting TRBD1. The CDR3 runs to 17 residues. From germline, CDR1 is LNHDA and CDR2 SQIVND (reference sequence). V lost 4 bases and J lost 1; bases outside the gene matches: 9. The DNA of the CDR3 is TGTGCCAGTAGTAACCCTGGAGACAGGGGAAGCAATCAGCCCCAGCATTTT. Protein: CASSNPGDRGSNQPQHF. The full variable domain, its missing parts supplied by reference TRBV19 and TRBJ1-5, is DGGITQSPKYLFRKEGQNVTLSCEQNLNHDAMYWYRQDPGQGLRLIYYSQIVNDFQKGDIAEGYSVSREKKESFPLTVTSAQKNPTAFYLCASSNPGDRGSNQPQHFGDGTRLSIL.

The chain is built from TRBV5-4 and TRBJ2-3; a possible D gene is TRBD1 (6 bases). Trimming removed 2 bases at V and 0 bases at J, with 7 bases between. This CDR3 comprises 14 residues. Germline CDR1 is SGHNT and CDR2 is YYREEE (reference sequence). CDR3 sequence: CASSFGTSTDTQYF. Here the CDR3 DNA reads TGTGCCAGCAGCTTCGGGACAAGCACAGATACGCAGTATTTT.

The chain uses TRBV12-5 and TRBJ2-1, with 10 bases that match TRBD2. The CDR3 has 16 residues. V trimming: 3 bases; J trimming: 6 bases; junction bases outside the gene matches: 8. Germline CDR1 reads LGHNT; CDR2 reads FRNRAP. The chain's CDR3 is CASGFYLAGEGNEQFF. The CDR3 DNA reads as TGTGCTAGTGGTTTTTACCTAGCGGGGGAGGGCAATGAGCAGTTCTTC.

This clone was counted a few times. This chain uses TRBV27 with TRBJ2-3; D unclear. This CDR3 comprises 16 residues. Germline V lookup: CDR1 MNHEY, CDR2 SMNVEV (reference sequence). V was clipped by 3 bases and J by 0 bases, with 13 bases between them. Here the CDR3 reads CASSFGQWLSTDTQYF. The DNA of the CDR3 is TGTGCCAGCAGTTTTGGGCAGTGGCTTAGCACAGATACGCAGTATTTT.

The table lists this clone with a count of one. The chain carries TRBV7-2 and TRBJ1-5, with no clear D. Trimming removed 3 bases from V and 8 bases from J, with 11 bases in between. The CDR3 sequence is 13 residues long. Germline V CDR1 and CDR2: SGHTA, FQGNSA. The CDR3 sequence is CASSFGVEKPQHF. In DNA, the CDR3 is TGTGCCAGCAGCTTCGGGGTCGAGAAGCCCCAGCATTTT.

This clone came up once. The rearrangement links TRBV6-5 to TRBJ1-1; TRBD1 might be the D (5 bases). Germline loops: CDR1 MNHEY, CDR2 SVGAGI. The CDR3 totals 15 residues. Deletions cut 11 bases from V and 5 bases from J, with 24 bases between. This CDR3 reads CAGLGSGASFTEAFF. DNA for the CDR3: TGTGCCGGACTCGGCAGCGGGGCCAGTTTTACTGAAGCTTTCTTT.

CDR3 bases: TGTGCCAGCAGTCCTAGGGACAGGGGACGCACCGGGGAGCTGTTTTTT. Translating it yields CASSPRDRGRTGELFF. The V and J genes are TRBV27 and TRBJ2-2, with 10 bases aligning to TRBD1. The junction had 7 bases not matched to a gene; V was cut back by 5 bases and J by 4 bases. Germline CDR1 and CDR2: MNHEY and SMNVEV (reference sequence). This CDR3 contains 16 residues.

This chain connects TRBV4-1 to TRBJ1-4; the D gene is possibly TRBD1 (5 bases). V was clipped by 0 bases and J by 14 bases, with 16 bases between them. Germline V lookup: CDR1 MGHRA, CDR2 YSYEKL. The length of the CDR3 is 14 residues. This CDR3 reads CASSQDTRSSGLFF. The CDR3 nucleotides read TGCGCCAGCAGCCAAGATACGAGGAGCTCAGGGCTGTTTTTT.